The entry that follows covers one TCR beta chain sequence. No antigen is known for it. These data belong to a study of T cell responses to AZD1222 COVID-19 vaccine. At the level of the study: Pooling of second doses given at about 4 or about 12 weeks was done. Study-level results: Clonal diversity was possibly underestimated; the donors were predominantly white British and more often female.

The CDR3 has 17 amino acids. The V gene end was trimmed by 4 bases and the J gene end by 2 bases; junction bases not matched to a gene: 12. Germline V gene data show CDR1 as SGHAT and CDR2 as FQNNGV. The repertoire was sequenced with immunoSEQ multiplex PCR; TCRdb's copy has only in-frame clones and lacks some. Among about 140,000 clones listed, roughly 92% were seen once. The sequence derives from an adult in good health. This chain uses TRBV11-2 with TRBJ1-2; 8 nucleotides line up with TRBD1. The source was peripheral blood, collected on day 0 of AZD1222 vaccination. The CDR3 sequence: CASSSRQGTTFNYGYTF. The CDR3 coding sequence is TGTGCCAGCAGCTCAAGACAGGGGACCACTTTCAACTATGGCTACACCTTC.